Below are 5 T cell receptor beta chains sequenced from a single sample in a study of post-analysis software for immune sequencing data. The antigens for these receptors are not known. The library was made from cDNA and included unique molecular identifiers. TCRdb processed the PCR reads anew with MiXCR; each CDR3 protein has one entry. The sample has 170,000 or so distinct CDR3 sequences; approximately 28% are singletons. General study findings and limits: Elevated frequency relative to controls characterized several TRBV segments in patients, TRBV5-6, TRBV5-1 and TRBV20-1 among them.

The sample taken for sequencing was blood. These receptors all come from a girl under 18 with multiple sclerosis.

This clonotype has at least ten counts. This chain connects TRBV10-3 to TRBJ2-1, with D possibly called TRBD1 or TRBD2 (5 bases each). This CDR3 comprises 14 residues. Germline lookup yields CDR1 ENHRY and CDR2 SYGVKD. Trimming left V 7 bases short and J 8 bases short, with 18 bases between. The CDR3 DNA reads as TGTGCCATCATGAGTACAGGAGGTATCGATGAGCAGTTCTTC. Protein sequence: CAIMSTGGIDEQFF.

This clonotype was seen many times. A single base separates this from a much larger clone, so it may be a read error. CDR3 amino acids: CASRRSGRNEQFF. The DNA for the CDR3 is TGTGCCAGCAGGAGATCCGGGCGCAATGAGCAGTTCTTC. The chain has TRBV12-3 or TRBV12-4 and TRBJ2-1, with unresolved D. The CDR3 loop spans 13 amino acids. V lost 6 bases and J 6 bases, leaving 12 bases between the germline ends.

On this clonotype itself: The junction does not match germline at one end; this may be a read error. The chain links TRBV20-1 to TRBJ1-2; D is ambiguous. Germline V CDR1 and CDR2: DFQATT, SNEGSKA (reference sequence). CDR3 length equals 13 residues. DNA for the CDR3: TGCAGTGCTAGAGGGGGATCCCACTATGGCCACACCTTC. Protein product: CSARGGSHYGHTF.

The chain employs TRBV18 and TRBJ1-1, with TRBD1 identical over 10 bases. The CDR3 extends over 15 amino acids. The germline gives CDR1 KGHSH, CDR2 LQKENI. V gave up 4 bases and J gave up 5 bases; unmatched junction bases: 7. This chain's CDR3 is CASSQGQGEWTEAFF. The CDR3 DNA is TGTGCCAGCTCACAAGGACAGGGGGAATGGACTGAAGCTTTCTTT.

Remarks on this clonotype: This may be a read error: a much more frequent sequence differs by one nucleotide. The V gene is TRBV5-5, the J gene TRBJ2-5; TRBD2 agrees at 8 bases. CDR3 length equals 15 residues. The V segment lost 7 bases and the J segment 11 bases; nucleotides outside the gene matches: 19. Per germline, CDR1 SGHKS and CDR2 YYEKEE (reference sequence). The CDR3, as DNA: TGTGCCAGCCGTACTAGCGGAGGAGTCGGTGGTGAGCAGTACTTC. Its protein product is CASRTSGGVGGEQYF.